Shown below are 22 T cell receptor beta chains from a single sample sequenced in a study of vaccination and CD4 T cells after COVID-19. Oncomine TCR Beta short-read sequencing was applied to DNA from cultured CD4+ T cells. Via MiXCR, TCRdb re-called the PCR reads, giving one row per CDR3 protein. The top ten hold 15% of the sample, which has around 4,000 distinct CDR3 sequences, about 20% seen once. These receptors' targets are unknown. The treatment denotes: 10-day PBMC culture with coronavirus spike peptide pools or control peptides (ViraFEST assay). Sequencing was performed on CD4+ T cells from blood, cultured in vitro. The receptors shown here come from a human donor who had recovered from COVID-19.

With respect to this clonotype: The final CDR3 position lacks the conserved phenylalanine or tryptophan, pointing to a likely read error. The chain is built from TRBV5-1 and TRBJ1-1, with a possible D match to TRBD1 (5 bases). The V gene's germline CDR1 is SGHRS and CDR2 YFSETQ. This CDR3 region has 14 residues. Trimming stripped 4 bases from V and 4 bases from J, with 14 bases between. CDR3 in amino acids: CASSPPGTITEAFL. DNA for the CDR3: TGCGCCAGCAGCCCCCCCGGGACTATCACTGAAGCTTTCCTT.

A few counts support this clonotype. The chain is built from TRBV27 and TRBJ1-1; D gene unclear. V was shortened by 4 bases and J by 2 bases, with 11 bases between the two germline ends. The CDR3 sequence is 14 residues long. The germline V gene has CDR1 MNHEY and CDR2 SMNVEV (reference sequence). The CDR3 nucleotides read TGTGCCAGCAGTTCAGCACAGCCCAACACTGAAGCTTTCTTT. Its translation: CASSSAQPNTEAFF.

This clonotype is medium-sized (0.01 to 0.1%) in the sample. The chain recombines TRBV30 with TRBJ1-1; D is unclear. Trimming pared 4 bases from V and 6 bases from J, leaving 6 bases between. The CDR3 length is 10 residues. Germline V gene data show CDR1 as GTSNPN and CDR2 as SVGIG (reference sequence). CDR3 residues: CAWNGAEAFF. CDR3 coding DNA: TGTGCCTGGAATGGCGCTGAAGCTTTCTTT.

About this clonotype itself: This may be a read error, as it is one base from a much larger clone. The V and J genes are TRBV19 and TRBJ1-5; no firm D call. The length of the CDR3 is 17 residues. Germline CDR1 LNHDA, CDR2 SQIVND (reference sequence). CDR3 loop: CASTLGVYASSNRPQHF. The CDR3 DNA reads TGTGCCAGTACCCTTGGGGTTTACGCTTCAAGCAATCGGCCCCAGCATTTT.

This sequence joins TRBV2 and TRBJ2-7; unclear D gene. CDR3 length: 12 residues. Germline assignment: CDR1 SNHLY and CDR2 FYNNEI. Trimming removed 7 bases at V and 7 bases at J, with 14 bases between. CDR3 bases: TGTGCCAGCACGACGGAAGGAAGTGAGCAGTACTTC. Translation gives CASTTEGSEQYF. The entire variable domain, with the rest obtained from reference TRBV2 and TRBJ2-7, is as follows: EPEVTQTPSHQVTQMGQEVILRCVPISNHLYFYWYRQILGQKVEFLVSFYNNEISEKSEIFDDQFSVERPDGSNFTLKIRSTKLEDSAMYFCASTTEGSEQYFGPGTRLTVT.

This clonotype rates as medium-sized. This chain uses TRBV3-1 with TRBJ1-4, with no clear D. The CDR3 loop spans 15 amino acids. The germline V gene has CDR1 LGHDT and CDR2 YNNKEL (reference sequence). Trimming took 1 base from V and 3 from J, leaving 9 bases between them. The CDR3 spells CASSQVIGANEKLFF. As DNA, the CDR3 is TGTGCCAGCAGCCAAGTCATCGGGGCTAATGAAAAACTGTTTTTT.

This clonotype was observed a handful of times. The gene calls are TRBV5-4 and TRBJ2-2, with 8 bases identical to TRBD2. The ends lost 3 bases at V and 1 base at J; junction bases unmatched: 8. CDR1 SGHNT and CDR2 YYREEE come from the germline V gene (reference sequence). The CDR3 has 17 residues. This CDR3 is CASSSGGAGRNTGELFF. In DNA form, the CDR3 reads TGTGCCAGCAGCTCCGGGGGGGCAGGCCGGAACACCGGGGAGCTGTTTTTT.

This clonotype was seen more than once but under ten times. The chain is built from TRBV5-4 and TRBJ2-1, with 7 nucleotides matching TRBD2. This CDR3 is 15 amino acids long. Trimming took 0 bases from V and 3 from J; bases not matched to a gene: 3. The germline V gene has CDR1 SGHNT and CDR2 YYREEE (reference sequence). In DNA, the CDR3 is TGTGCCAGCAGCTTGGGGGAGGGCTACTACAATGAGCAGTTCTTC. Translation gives CASSLGEGYYNEQFF.

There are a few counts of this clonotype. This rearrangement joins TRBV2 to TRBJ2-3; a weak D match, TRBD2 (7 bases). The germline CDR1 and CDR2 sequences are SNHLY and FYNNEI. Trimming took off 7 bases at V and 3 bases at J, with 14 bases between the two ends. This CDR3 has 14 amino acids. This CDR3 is CASKGGASTDTQYF. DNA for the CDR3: TGTGCCAGCAAGGGGGGGGCCTCAACAGATACGCAGTATTTT.

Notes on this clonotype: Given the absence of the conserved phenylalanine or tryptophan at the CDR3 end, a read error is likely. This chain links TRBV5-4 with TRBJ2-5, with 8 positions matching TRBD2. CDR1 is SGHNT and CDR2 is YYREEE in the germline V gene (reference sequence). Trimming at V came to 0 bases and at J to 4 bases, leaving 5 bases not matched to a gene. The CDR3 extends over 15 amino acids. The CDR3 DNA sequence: TGTGCCAGCAGCTTGGCGGGGGGGTTCGGAGAGACCCAGTACTAC. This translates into CASSLAGGFGETQYY.

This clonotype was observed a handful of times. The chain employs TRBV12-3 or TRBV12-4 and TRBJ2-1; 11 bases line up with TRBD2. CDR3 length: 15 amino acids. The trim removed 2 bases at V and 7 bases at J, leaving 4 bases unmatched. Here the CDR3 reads CASSLLAGGLNEQFF. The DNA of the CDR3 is TGTGCCAGCAGTTTACTAGCGGGGGGTTTAAATGAGCAGTTCTTC.

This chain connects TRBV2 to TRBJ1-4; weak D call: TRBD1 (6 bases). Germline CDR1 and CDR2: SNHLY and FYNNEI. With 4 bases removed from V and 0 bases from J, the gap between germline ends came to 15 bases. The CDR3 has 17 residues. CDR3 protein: CASSGQDIIATNEKLFF. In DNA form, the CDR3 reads TGTGCCAGCAGTGGACAGGACATTATTGCAACTAATGAAAAACTGTTTTTT.

The CDR3: CASSEAASGGADTQYF. The CDR3 DNA reads as TGTGCCAGCAGTGAAGCGGCTAGCGGGGGGGCGGATACGCAGTATTTT. The V gene is TRBV2, the J gene TRBJ2-3, with TRBD2 matching 12 bases. Looked up from germline, CDR1 is SNHLY and CDR2 is FYNNEI. J was trimmed by 6 bases and V by 0 bases; bases with no gene match: 4. CDR3 length: 16 amino acids.

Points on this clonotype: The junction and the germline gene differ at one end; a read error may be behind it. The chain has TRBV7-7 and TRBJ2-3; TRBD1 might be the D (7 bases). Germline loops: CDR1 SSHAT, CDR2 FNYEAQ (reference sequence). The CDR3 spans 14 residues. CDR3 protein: CASSPTGTTDTQYF. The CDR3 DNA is TGTGCTAGCAGCCCGACAGGGACTACAGATACGCAGTATTTT.

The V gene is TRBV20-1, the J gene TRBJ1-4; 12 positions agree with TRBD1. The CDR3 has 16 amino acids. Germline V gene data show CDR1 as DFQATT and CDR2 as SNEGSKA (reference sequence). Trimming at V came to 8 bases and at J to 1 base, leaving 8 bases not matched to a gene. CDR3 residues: CSTGQGAIGTNEKLFF. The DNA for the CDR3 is TGCAGTACGGGACAGGGGGCTATTGGAACTAATGAAAAACTGTTTTTT.

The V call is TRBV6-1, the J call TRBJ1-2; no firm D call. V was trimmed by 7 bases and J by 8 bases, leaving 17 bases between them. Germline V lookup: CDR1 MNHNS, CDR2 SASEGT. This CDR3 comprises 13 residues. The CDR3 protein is CASILTGEGGYTF. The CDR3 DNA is TGTGCCAGCATCTTAACTGGGGAGGGCGGCTACACCTTC.

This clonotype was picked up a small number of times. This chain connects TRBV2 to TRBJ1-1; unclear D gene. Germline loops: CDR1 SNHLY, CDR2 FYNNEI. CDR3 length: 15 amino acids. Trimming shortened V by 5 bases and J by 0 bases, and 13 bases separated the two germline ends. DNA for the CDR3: TGTGCCAGCAGTAGGAACGGTATGATGAACACTGAAGCTTTCTTT. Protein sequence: CASSRNGMMNTEAFF.

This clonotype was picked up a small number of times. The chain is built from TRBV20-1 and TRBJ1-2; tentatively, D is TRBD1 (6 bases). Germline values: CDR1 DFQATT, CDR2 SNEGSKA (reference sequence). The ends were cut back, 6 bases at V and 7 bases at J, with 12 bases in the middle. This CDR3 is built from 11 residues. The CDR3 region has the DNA TGCAGTGCGACACAGGGCACTGGCTACACCTTC. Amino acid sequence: CSATQGTGYTF.

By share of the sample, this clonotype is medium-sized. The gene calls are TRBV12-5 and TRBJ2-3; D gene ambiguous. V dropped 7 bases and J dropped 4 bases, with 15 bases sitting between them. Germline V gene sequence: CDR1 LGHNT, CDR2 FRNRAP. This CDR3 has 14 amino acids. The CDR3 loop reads CASVGMDGADTQYF. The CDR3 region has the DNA TGTGCTAGTGTTGGGATGGACGGCGCAGATACGCAGTATTTT.

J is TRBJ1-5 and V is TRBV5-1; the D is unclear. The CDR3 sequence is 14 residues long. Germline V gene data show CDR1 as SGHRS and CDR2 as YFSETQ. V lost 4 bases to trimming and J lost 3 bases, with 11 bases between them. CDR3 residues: CASSVDGSNQPQHF. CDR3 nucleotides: TGCGCCAGCAGCGTGGACGGGTCCAATCAGCCCCAGCATTTT.

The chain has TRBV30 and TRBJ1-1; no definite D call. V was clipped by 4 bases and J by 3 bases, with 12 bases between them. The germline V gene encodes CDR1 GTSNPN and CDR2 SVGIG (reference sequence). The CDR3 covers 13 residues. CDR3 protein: CAWKGFWDTEAFF. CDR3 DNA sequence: TGTGCCTGGAAGGGCTTCTGGGACACTGAAGCTTTCTTT. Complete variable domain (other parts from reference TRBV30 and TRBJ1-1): SQTIHQWPATLVQPVGSPLSLECTVEGTSNPNLYWYRQAAGRGLQLLFYSVGIGQISSEVPQNLSASRPQDRQFILSSKKLLLSDSGFYLCAWKGFWDTEAFFGQGTRLTVV.

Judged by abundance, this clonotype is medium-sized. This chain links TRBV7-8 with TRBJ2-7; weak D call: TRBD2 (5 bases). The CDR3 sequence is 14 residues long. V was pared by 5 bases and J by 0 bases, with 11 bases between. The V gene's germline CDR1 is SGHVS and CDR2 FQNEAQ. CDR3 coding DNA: TGTGCCAGCAGCCCTATGGCGGGCTCCTACGAGCAGTACTTC. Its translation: CASSPMAGSYEQYF.